A single sample gave rise to the 17 T cell receptor beta chains below, sequenced in a study of shared clonotypes between healthy human individuals. TCRdb's table, derived via immunoSEQ multiplex PCR, lists solely in-frame clones and lacks some. In the table there are 1.4 million to 1.5 million clones, 96% of which are singletons. Specimen: naive CD4+ T cells sorted from blood. The subset is: CD45RA+ positively selected. All receptors come from a man aged 30-40 years in good health.

The J gene is TRBJ2-7, the V gene TRBV25-1; 12 bases are a match to TRBD2. The length of the CDR3 is 17 residues. The germline CDR1 and CDR2 sequences are MGHDK and SYGVNS. V lost 4 bases, J lost 3 bases, and 10 bases stayed unmatched. The CDR3 DNA reads TGTGCCAGCAGTGGGCTAACTCGGACTAGCGGGATCTACGAGCAGTACTTC. Amino acid sequence: CASSGLTRTSGIYEQYF.

This chain joins TRBV5-1 and TRBJ2-7; tentatively, D is TRBD1 (5 bases). CDR1 is SGHRS, CDR2 YFSETQ, per germline. The CDR3 consists of 13 residues. V gave up 0 bases and J gave up 3 bases, with 7 bases separating them. The CDR3 bases are TGCGCCAGCAGCTTGGGACAGCTCTACGAGCAGTACTTC. Amino acid sequence: CASSLGQLYEQYF.

The gene calls are TRBV5-1 and TRBJ1-1; D possibly corresponds to TRBD1 (6 bases). Deletions cut 0 bases from V and 5 bases from J, with 20 bases between. The germline V gene has CDR1 SGHRS and CDR2 YFSETQ. CDR3 size: 17 residues. This CDR3 is CASSLAPVTGLGTEAFF. DNA for the CDR3: TGCGCCAGCAGCTTGGCCCCTGTTACAGGGTTGGGAACTGAAGCTTTCTTT.

The CDR3 DNA follows: TGCAGCGTTGGGGGAGTCGATAGCAATCAGCCCCAGCATTTT. Its translation: CSVGGVDSNQPQHF. V is TRBV29-1 and J is TRBJ1-5; no firm D call. Per the germline V gene, CDR1 is SQVTM and CDR2 is ANQGSEA. Between the trimmed V and J ends, which lost 4 bases and 0 bases, there was a span of 10 bases. The CDR3 runs 14 residues.

This clone was detected only once. V usage is TRBV28 and J usage is TRBJ1-5; TRBD1 aligns across 8 bases. CDR1 is MDHEN, CDR2 SYDVKM, per germline. J was trimmed by 5 bases and V by 5 bases; bases with no gene match: 8. The length of the CDR3 is 15 residues. The DNA for the CDR3 is TGTGCCAGCAGTCCAGGACAGGGAGGGTATCAGCCCCAGCATTTT. It translates to CASSPGQGGYQPQHF.

The chain joins TRBV5-4 to TRBJ2-7, with a possible D match to TRBD1 (5 bases). This CDR3 spans 14 amino acids. Germline CDR1 is SGHNT and CDR2 is YYREEE (reference sequence). V lost 8 bases and J 3 bases, leaving 18 bases between the germline ends. The CDR3 region is CASSARTPSYEQYF. For the CDR3, the DNA is TGTGCCAGTTCTGCCCGGACACCCAGCTACGAGCAGTACTTC.

This clone was picked up one time. Other DNA sequences in this sample translate to the same CDR3. V and J are TRBV18 and TRBJ2-7; D uncertain. CDR1 is KGHSH, CDR2 LQKENI, per germline. The V end was cut by 2 bases, the J end by 5 bases, with 4 bases between. This CDR3 comprises 11 residues. The CDR3 region is CASSPSHEQYF. In nucleotides, the CDR3 is TGTGCCAGCTCACCATCCCACGAGCAGTACTTC.

In DNA form, the CDR3 reads TGTGCCAGCAGCCTCGGACTCGCCTCCGATGAGCAGTTCTTC. Protein sequence: CASSLGLASDEQFF. This chain links TRBV11-2 with TRBJ2-1; the D gene is possibly TRBD2 (5 bases). Germline V lookup: CDR1 SGHAT, CDR2 FQNNGV. This CDR3 has 14 amino acids. Trimming cost V 5 bases and J 8 bases, with 16 bases left between them.

Of note for this clone: Other nucleotide sequences from this sample produce the same CDR3. The chain combines TRBV9 with TRBJ2-7, with 8 bases identical to TRBD2. Trimming took 4 bases from V and 1 from J; bases not matched to a gene: 7. Per the germline V gene, CDR1 is SGDLS and CDR2 is YYNGEE. This CDR3 has 15 amino acids. The CDR3 protein is CASSPLSGSSYEQYF. Written as DNA, the CDR3 is TGTGCCAGCAGCCCCTTGAGCGGGAGTTCCTACGAGCAGTACTTC. The entire variable domain, with the rest obtained from reference TRBV9 and TRBJ2-7, is as follows: DSGVTQTPKHLITATGQRVTLRCSPRSGDLSVYWYQQSLDQGLQFLIQYYNGEERAKGNILERFSAQQFPDLHSELNLSSLELGDSALYFCASSPLSGSSYEQYFGPGTRLTVT.

As for this clone: The sample holds other DNA sequences that translate to the same CDR3. The V call is TRBV5-4, the J call TRBJ2-1; tentatively, D is TRBD2 (6 bases). Germline values: CDR1 SGHNT, CDR2 YYREEE (reference sequence). Trimming cost V 4 bases and J 0 bases, with 11 bases left between them. The CDR3 is made up of 15 amino acids. The CDR3 loop is CASSPGVSSYNEQFF. For the CDR3, the DNA is TGTGCCAGCAGCCCGGGGGTTAGCTCCTACAATGAGCAGTTCTTC.

The V gene is TRBV7-2, the J gene TRBJ2-5; 12 bases are shared with TRBD2. The germline CDR1 and CDR2 sequences are SGHTA and FQGNSA. The CDR3 length is 16 residues. The V and J ends lost 1 base and 4 bases, in that order; junction bases with no gene match: 4. CDR3 protein: CASSLETSGSIETQYF. The CDR3 DNA reads TGTGCCAGCAGCTTAGAGACTAGCGGGAGTATAGAGACCCAGTACTTC. The variable domain in full, completed from reference TRBV7-2 and TRBJ2-5, reads GAGVSQSPSNKVTEKGKDVELRCDPISGHTALYWYRQSLGQGLEFLIYFQGNSAPDKSGLPSDRFSAERTGGSVSTLTIQRTQQEDSAVYLCASSLETSGSIETQYFGPGTRLLVL.

The genes are TRBV11-2 and TRBJ2-3; the D is unclear. This CDR3 spans 13 amino acids. CDR1 is SGHAT and CDR2 is FQNNGV in the germline V gene. The V end was cut by 3 bases, the J end by 0 bases, with 4 bases between. In DNA form, the CDR3 reads TGTGCCAGCAGCTTGATTAGCACAGATACGCAGTATTTT. Translation gives CASSLISTDTQYF. Filled out from reference TRBV11-2 and TRBJ2-3, the complete variable domain reads EAGVAQSPRYKIIEKRQSVAFWCNPISGHATLYWYQQILGQGPKLLIQFQNNGVVDDSQLPKDRFSAERLKGVDSTLKIQPAKLEDSAVYLCASSLISTDTQYFGPGTRLTVL.

Note on this clone: Other nucleotide sequences in the sample specify the same CDR3. The V gene is TRBV28, the J gene TRBJ2-6; D gene unclear. Germline V gene data show CDR1 as MDHEN and CDR2 as SYDVKM. V lost 2 bases and J lost 0, with 2 bases in between. The CDR3 sequence is 14 residues long. The CDR3 DNA is TGTGCCAGCAGTTTAAGCTCTGGGGCCAACGTCCTGACTTTC. It encodes CASSLSSGANVLTF.

This clone has just one count. Here the CDR3 DNA reads TGTGCCAGCTCACCAGAAAGGGCCCGCACGAGCGAGCAGTTCTTC. Encoded protein: CASSPERARTSEQFF. The V gene is TRBV18, the J gene TRBJ2-1; D gene unclear. V was trimmed by 2 bases and J by 10 bases, leaving 18 bases between them. The CDR3 runs to 15 residues. Per the germline V gene, CDR1 is KGHSH and CDR2 is LQKENI.

The DNA of the CDR3 is TGCGCCAGCAGCTTGGCCAGACAAGGCACTGAAGCTTTCTTT. Its protein product is CASSLARQGTEAFF. The genes are TRBV5-1 and TRBJ1-1; D not certain. There are 14 residues in the CDR3. V was cut by 0 bases and J by 4 bases, with 10 bases left in between. Per the germline V gene, CDR1 is SGHRS and CDR2 is YFSETQ.

The genes are TRBV5-8 and TRBJ2-1, with D possibly being TRBD1 or TRBD2 (6 bases each). The CDR3 length is 14 residues. Germline CDR1 reads SGHTS; CDR2 reads YDEGEE. The V gene lost 1 base and the J gene lost 9 bases, with 14 bases spanning the gap. This chain's CDR3 is CASSLIGGLGEQFF. In DNA, the CDR3 is TGTGCCAGCAGCTTGATAGGGGGGCTGGGTGAGCAGTTCTTC.

The chain links TRBV19 to TRBJ2-7, with 8 bases matching TRBD1. CDR1 is LNHDA and CDR2 is SQIVND in the germline V gene (reference sequence). The CDR3 consists of 16 residues. Germline trimming cut 5 bases from V and 1 base from J; bases unmatched to any gene: 10. CDR3 DNA sequence: TGTGCCAGTAGTCCCACAGGACAGGGAAGGTCCTACGAGCAGTACTTC. As protein: CASSPTGQGRSYEQYF.